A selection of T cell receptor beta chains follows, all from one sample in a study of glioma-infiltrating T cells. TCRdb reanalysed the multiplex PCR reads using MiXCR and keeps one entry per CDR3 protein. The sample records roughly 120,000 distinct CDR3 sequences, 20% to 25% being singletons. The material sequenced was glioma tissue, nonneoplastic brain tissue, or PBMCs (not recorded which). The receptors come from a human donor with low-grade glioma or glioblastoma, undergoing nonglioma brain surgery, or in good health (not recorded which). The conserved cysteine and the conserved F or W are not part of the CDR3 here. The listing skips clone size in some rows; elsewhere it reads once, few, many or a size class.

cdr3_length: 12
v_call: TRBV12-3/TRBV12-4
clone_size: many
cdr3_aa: ASSLISRSYEQY

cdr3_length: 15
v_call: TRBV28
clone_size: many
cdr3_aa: ASSSYPTGGKQETQY

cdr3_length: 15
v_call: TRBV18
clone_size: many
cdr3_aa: ASSPGQGGINNQPQH

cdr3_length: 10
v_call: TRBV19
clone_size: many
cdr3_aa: ASSIRSGGYT

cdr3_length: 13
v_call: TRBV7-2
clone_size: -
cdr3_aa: ASSPPTGPHNGQY

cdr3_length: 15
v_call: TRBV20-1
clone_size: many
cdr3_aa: SAREASGSRLYNEQF

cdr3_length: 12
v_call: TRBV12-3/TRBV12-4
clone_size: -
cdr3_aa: ASSYRVPGNEQF

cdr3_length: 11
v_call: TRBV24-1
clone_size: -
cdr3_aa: ATSHPLADEQY

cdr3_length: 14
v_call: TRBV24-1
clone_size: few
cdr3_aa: ATSEGGRGGNQPQH

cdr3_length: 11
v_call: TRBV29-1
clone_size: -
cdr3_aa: SVEDLGGDEQY

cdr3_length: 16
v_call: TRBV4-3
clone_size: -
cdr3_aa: ASSQDIAILAGNNEHF

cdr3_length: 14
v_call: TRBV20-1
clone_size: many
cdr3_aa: SAGNQLAGGGETQY

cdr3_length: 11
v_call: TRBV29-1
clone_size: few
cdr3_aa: SVEVQSREKLF

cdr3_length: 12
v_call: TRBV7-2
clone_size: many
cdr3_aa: ASSTVPEGNTIY

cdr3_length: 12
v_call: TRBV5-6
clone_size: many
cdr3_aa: ASRLTSGSQEQF

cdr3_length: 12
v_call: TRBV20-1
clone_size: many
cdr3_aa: SAPRPQGGDEQF

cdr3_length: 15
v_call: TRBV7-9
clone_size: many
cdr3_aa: ASSLAGSSGEQETQY

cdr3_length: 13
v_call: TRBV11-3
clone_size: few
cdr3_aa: ASSDRAREADTQY

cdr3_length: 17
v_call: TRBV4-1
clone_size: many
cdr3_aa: ASSQEWDRGLAGEVEQY

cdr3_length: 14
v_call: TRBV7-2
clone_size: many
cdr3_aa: ASSPKTGETVYEQY

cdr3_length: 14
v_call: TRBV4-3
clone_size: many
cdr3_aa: ASSQDTRLAEETQY

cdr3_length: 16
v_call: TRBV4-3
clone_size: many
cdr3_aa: ASSQDQTTGGIHNEQF

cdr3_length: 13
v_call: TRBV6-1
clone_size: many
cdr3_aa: ASSVSGTRYNEQF

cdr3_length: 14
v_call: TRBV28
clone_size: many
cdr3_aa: ASSFPDRADQETQY

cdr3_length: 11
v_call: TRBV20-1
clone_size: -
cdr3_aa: SALSQGADTQY

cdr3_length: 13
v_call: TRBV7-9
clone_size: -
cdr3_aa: ASSSRLAGVYEQF

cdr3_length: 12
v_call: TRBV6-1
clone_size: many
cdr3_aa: ASRFRGANTEAF

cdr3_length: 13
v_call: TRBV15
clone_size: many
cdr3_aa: ATSVNRGAPYEQY

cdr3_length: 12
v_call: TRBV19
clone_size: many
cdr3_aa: ASSMGTNSYEQY

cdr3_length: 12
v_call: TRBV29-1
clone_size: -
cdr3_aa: SISRTSADYEQY

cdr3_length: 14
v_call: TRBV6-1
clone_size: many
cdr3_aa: ASSRPPSGRALEQY

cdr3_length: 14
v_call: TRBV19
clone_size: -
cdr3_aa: ASSTGLAGKQETQY

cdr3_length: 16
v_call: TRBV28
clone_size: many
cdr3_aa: ASSLSAGTGTVNTEAF

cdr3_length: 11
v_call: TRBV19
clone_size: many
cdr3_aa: ASSMAVYYGYT

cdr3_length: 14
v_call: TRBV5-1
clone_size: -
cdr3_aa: ASSFGTGLFSYEQY